This T cell receptor (beta chain) stems from a study of blood T cells in healthy people across ages. A sample-barcoded 5' primer and a J-beta primer mix were used in a second PCR of roughly 7 to 11 cycles. TCRdb redid the calling of the 5' RACE reads with MiXCR, one entry per CDR3 protein. The data show 450,000 to 650,000 distinct CDR3 sequences, with less than 25% seen just once and 8.7% held by the top ten. The germline V gene encodes CDR1 MNHNS and CDR2 SASEGT. V dropped 4 bases and J dropped 2; count of bases not matched to a gene: 6. CDR3 size: 17 residues. These data were also filed under a second study, of T cells of mothers and their children. From that report: The sample comes from fewer than 10 healthy Caucasian donors: mothers and children. Sample barcodes and 2-4 random nucleotides came from the second PCR's M1S primer.

This chain joins TRBV6-1 and TRBJ2-3; 13 positions agree with TRBD2. The receptor was derived from a boy younger than 18 in good health. Sequencing was carried out using blood. The CDR3 region is CASSARTSGSHTDTQYF. The CDR3 nucleotides are TGTGCCAGCAGTGCCAGGACTAGCGGGAGCCACACAGATACGCAGTATTTT.